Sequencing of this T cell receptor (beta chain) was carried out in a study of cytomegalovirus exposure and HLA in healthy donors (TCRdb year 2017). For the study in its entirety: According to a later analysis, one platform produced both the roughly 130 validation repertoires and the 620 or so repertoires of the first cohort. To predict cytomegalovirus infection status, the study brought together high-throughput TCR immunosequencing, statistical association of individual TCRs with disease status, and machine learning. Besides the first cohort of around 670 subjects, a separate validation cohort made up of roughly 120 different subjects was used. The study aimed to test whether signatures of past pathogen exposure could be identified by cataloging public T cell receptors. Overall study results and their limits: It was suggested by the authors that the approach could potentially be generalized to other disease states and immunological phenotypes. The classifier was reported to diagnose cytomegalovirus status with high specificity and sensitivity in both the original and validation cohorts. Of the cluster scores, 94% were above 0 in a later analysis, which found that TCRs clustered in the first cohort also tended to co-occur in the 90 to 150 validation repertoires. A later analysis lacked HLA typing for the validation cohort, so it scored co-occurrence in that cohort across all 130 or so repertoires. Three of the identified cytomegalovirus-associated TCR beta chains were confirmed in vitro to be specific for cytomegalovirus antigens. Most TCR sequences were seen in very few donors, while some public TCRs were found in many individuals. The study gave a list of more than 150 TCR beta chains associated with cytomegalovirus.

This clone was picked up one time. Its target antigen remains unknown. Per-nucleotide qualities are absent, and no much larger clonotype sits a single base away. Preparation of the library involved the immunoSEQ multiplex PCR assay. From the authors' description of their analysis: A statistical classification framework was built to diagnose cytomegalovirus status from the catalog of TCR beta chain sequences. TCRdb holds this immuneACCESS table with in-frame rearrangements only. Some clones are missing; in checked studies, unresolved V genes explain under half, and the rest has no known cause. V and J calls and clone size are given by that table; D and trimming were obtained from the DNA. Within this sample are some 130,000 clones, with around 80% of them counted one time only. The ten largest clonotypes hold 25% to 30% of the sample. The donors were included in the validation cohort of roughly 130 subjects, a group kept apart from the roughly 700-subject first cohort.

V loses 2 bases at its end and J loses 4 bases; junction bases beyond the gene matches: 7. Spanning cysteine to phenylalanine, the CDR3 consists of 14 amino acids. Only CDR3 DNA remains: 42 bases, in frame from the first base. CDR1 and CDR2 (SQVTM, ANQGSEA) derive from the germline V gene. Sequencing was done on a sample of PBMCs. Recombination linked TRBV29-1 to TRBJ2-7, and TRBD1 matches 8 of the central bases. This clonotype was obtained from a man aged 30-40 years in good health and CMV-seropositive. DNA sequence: TGCAGCGTTGAACGGGCAGGGGGCGTGTACGAGCAGTACTTC. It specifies CSVERAGGVYEQYF.